The 20 T cell receptor beta chains below were found in one sample sequenced in a study of CD8 T cells in ankylosing spondylitis. Overall study findings and caveats: Ankylosing spondylitis blood seemed to carry a telltale TCR beta motif made of under 10 highly homologous variants.

One entry per CDR3 protein, called by TCRdb with MiXCR from the 5' RACE reads. The top ten hold about a third of the sample, which has about 90,000 distinct CDR3 sequences, around 8.5% seen once. Their target antigens are unknown. Sequenced sample: blood, either unsorted or a sorted T cell fraction (not recorded which). These receptors were taken from a male donor with ankylosing spondylitis.

CDR3: CAWSIEGGGEKLFF. The CDR3 bases are TGTGCCTGGAGCATAGAGGGGGGCGGAGAAAAACTGTTTTTT. V usage is TRBV30 and J usage is TRBJ1-4, with D possibly matching TRBD1 (6 bases). This CDR3 has 14 residues. Germline V gene lookup returns CDR1 GTSNPN and CDR2 SVGIG (reference sequence). With 3 bases removed from V and 8 bases from J, the gap between germline ends came to 16 bases.

Ten or more counts support this clonotype. This chain uses TRBV12-3 or TRBV12-4 with TRBJ2-1, with 9 nucleotides matching TRBD2. This CDR3 is built from 13 residues. The V gene end was trimmed by 6 bases and the J gene end by 9 bases; junction bases not matched to a gene: 6. Here the CDR3 reads CASRVAGVSEQFF. The CDR3 DNA reads as TGTGCCAGCAGGGTAGCGGGAGTTAGTGAGCAGTTCTTC.

This clonotype was seen a few times. This chain joins TRBV10-3 and TRBJ2-1; 7 bases are shared with TRBD1. Trimming at V came to 8 bases and at J to 6 bases, leaving 22 bases not matched to a gene. Germline V gene sequence: CDR1 ENHRY, CDR2 SYGVKD. CDR3 length: 18 residues. For the CDR3, the DNA is TGTGCCATCCGCCCCACCCGGGACAGATCCAAAAATTTCAATGAGCAGTTCTTC. Amino acids: CAIRPTRDRSKNFNEQFF.

V and J are TRBV30 and TRBJ1-1; 10 nucleotides line up with TRBD1. Germline lookup yields CDR1 GTSNPN and CDR2 SVGIG (reference sequence). V lost 1 base, J lost 7 bases, and 9 bases stayed unmatched. The CDR3 has 15 residues. CDR3 bases: TGTGCCTGGAGTGAATCCCGTGGGACAGGGGTTGAAGCTTTCTTT. Translation gives CAWSESRGTGVEAFF.

The chain recombines TRBV9 with TRBJ2-7; D is perhaps TRBD2 (7 bases). The CDR3 loop spans 14 amino acids. V lost 4 bases to trimming and J lost 4 bases, with 15 bases between them. Looked up from germline, CDR1 is SGDLS and CDR2 is YYNGEE. CDR3 loop: CASSQDGGQYEQYF. As DNA, the CDR3 is TGTGCCAGCAGCCAAGACGGGGGGCAGTACGAGCAGTACTTC.

This clonotype was counted only a few times. The chain links TRBV11-2 to TRBJ2-7; D possibly corresponds to TRBD2 (6 bases). Looked up from germline, CDR1 is SGHAT and CDR2 is FQNNGV. V dropped 8 bases and J dropped 4 bases, with 18 bases sitting between them. CDR3 length: 14 amino acids. CDR3: CASGVEGVTYEQYF. DNA for the CDR3: TGTGCCAGCGGGGTGGAGGGAGTCACGTACGAGCAGTACTTC.

This clonotype was seen many times. The rearrangement uses TRBV29-1 and TRBJ2-1, with TRBD1 matching 8 bases. Germline V lookup: CDR1 SQVTM, CDR2 ANQGSEA. This CDR3 region has 14 residues. With V trimmed by 8 bases and J by 2 bases, 8 bases remained unmatched. CDR3 sequence: CSTLGTGAYNEQFF. CDR3 DNA: TGCAGCACCCTTGGGACAGGTGCCTACAATGAGCAGTTCTTC.

The chain has TRBV11-2 and TRBJ1-2, with 11 bases matching TRBD1. The germline V gene has CDR1 SGHAT and CDR2 FQNNGV. The CDR3 covers 18 residues. V lost 0 bases and J lost 4; bases outside the gene matches: 10. CDR3 sequence: CASSLEGSRTGGIYGYTF. As DNA, the CDR3 is TGTGCCAGCAGCTTAGAGGGATCCCGGACAGGGGGCATCTATGGCTACACCTTC.

This clonotype came up many times. This chain joins TRBV24-1 and TRBJ2-2; D is possibly TRBD1 (6 bases). The CDR3 covers 15 residues. Trimming cost V 9 bases and J 1 base, with 14 bases left between them. The germline CDR1 and CDR2 sequences are KGHDR and SFDVKD. The CDR3 reads CATAPGHLNTGELFF. DNA for the CDR3: TGTGCCACCGCGCCGGGACACCTGAACACCGGGGAGCTGTTTTTT.

This clonotype was detected many times. The chain couples TRBV27 to TRBJ1-1; 8 positions match TRBD1. The CDR3 contains 14 residues. Germline CDR1 reads MNHEY; CDR2 reads SMNVEV (reference sequence). J lost 0 bases, V lost 5 bases, and 2 bases had no gene match. The CDR3 here is CASSRQGLNTEAFF. CDR3 DNA sequence: TGTGCCAGCAGTAGACAGGGGTTGAACACTGAAGCTTTCTTT.

This clonotype has a count of ten or more. This chain joins TRBV7-8 and TRBJ2-7; the D is unclear. There are 13 residues in the CDR3. CDR1 is SGHVS, CDR2 FQNEAQ, per germline. The V and J ends lost 5 bases and 3 bases respectively, with 11 bases between them. The CDR3 region is CASSLGYDYEQYV. CDR3 bases: TGTGCCAGCAGCCTCGGGTACGACTACGAGCAGTACGTC.

This clonotype was observed at least ten times. V gene TRBV18 combines with J gene TRBJ1-1; 8 bases are shared with TRBD1. Germline-derived CDR1 and CDR2 are KGHSH and LQKENI. The CDR3 length is 15 residues. The ends lost 6 bases at V and 1 base at J; junction bases unmatched: 7. CDR3 sequence: CASSLSGTGNTEAFF. The CDR3 region has the DNA TGTGCCAGCTCCCTCTCCGGGACAGGGAACACTGAAGCTTTCTTT.

The rearrangement joins TRBV6-1 to TRBJ2-7, with 7 positions matching TRBD1. Germline V gene data show CDR1 as MNHNS and CDR2 as SASEGT. This CDR3 has 13 residues. The J segment lost 1 base and the V segment lost 6 bases, leaving 3 bases of the junction unmatched. CDR3 DNA sequence: TGTGCCAGCAGCTCGACAGGGTCCTACGAGCAGTACGTC. It specifies CASSSTGSYEQYV.

V is TRBV28 and J is TRBJ1-3, with TRBD1 as a possible D gene (5 bases). The germline V gene encodes CDR1 MDHEN and CDR2 SYDVKM. This CDR3 region has 15 residues. Trimming stripped 8 bases from V and 0 bases from J, with 14 bases between. CDR3 nucleotide sequence: TGTGCCAGCTCCCCGCTGGGGCTCTCTGGAAACACCATATATTTT. Its protein is CASSPLGLSGNTIYF.

The table lists this clonotype with many counts. The chain is built from TRBV20-1 and TRBJ2-1; D may be TRBD2 (6 bases). Per the germline V gene, CDR1 is DFQATT and CDR2 is SNEGSKA (reference sequence). CDR3 length: 15 residues. V dropped 0 bases and J dropped 2 bases, with 11 bases sitting between them. This chain's CDR3 is CSARDPGGAYNEQFF. The CDR3 nucleotides read TGCAGTGCTAGAGATCCAGGCGGGGCCTACAATGAGCAGTTCTTC.

The table lists this clonotype with many counts. Without the conserved terminal phenylalanine or tryptophan, this CDR3 likely stems from a read error. The DNA is omitted, as the CDR3 cannot be located on it reliably, and the CDR3 follows TCRdb's listing. The chain uses TRBV10-2 and TRBJ2-1; the table names TRBD2, a call not compared with the DNA. The CDR3 numbers 15 amino acids, ends counted. The germline gives CDR1 WSHSY, CDR2 SAAADI. CDR3 region: CASSESPFAGLEQVI.

There are many counts of this clonotype. The chain carries TRBV4-1 and TRBJ2-2; 9 nucleotides line up with TRBD1. This CDR3 is built from 16 residues. Germline V CDR1 and CDR2: MGHRA, YSYEKL. After removal of 3 bases from V and 4 bases from J, the junction contained 6 bases not matched to a gene. CDR3 region: CASSHAGTGTTGELFF. In DNA form, the CDR3 reads TGCGCCAGCAGCCATGCCGGGACAGGGACCACCGGGGAGCTGTTTTTT.

The V gene is TRBV20-1, the J gene TRBJ1-5; possible D gene TRBD1, 5 bases. CDR1 DFQATT and CDR2 SNEGSKA come from the germline V gene (reference sequence). The V end lost 6 bases, the J end lost 0 bases, and 21 bases lay between the germline ends. This CDR3 spans 17 amino acids. CDR3 coding DNA: TGCAGTGCACCCGGACATCTCGACCCTTATAGCAATCAGCCCCAGCATTTT. It translates to CSAPGHLDPYSNQPQHF.

The sample holds one count of this clonotype. This chain uses TRBV13 with TRBJ2-1; D gene unclear. Germline CDR1 is PRHDT and CDR2 is FYEKMQ (reference sequence). The CDR3 totals 15 residues. Trimming pared 4 bases from V and 5 bases from J, leaving 15 bases between. CDR3 nucleotide sequence: TGTGCCAGCAGCTCCGCATATTTCTTCGACAATGAGCAGTTCTTC. This codes for CASSSAYFFDNEQFF. Drawing the rest from reference TRBV13 and TRBJ2-1, the complete variable domain is AAGVIQSPRHLIKEKRETATLKCYPIPRHDTVYWYQQGPGQDPQFLISFYEKMQSDKGSIPDRFSAQQFSDYHSELNMSSLELGDSALYFCASSSAYFFDNEQFFGPGTRLTVL.

This clonotype was observed many times. The V call is TRBV20-1, the J call TRBJ2-1; no clear D. V was shortened by 2 bases and J by 3 bases, with 8 bases between the two germline ends. Germline loops: CDR1 DFQATT, CDR2 SNEGSKA (reference sequence). The CDR3 runs to 13 residues. CDR3 bases: TGCAGTGCTAGAATCCCGTTCTACAATGAGCAGTTCTTC. It codes for CSARIPFYNEQFF.